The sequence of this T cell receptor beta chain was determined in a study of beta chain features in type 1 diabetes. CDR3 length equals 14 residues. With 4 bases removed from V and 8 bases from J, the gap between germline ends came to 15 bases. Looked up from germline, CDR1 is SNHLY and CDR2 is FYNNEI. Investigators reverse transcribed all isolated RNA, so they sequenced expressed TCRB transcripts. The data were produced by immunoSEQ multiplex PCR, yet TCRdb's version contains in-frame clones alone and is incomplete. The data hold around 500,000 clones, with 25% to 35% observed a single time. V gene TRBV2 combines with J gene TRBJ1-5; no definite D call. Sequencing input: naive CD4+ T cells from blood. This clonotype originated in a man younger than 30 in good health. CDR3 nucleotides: TGTGCCAGCAGTGGTATAGGGTGGAGGGAGCCCCAGCATTTT. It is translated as CASSGIGWREPQHF.